The rows below give T cell receptor beta chains drawn from one sample of a study of cytomegalovirus exposure and HLA in healthy donors. The data were produced by immunoSEQ multiplex PCR, yet TCRdb's version contains in-frame clones alone and is incomplete. This sample has approximately 100,000 clones, with around 74% found just once. The sample comprised PBMCs. The receptors were gathered from a middle-aged woman in good health and CMV-seronegative. CDR3s include the opening cysteine and the closing phenylalanine or tryptophan. The order of the fields is D gene, J gene, clone size, V gene, CDR3 DNA, CDR3 protein. The D gene is left open where the match is weak. Clone size, where shown, is once, few, many, or a class for clones that have expanded.

D gene: NA
J gene: TRBJ2-7
clone size: NA
V gene: TRBV10-3
CDR3 DNA: TGTGCCATCAGTGAGTCACAGGCGGTGGGAGAGCAGTACTTC
CDR3 protein: CAISESQAVGEQYF

D gene: TRBD1
J gene: TRBJ2-2
clone size: NA
V gene: TRBV11-2
CDR3 DNA: TGTGCCAGCAGCCTCCGGGACAGGAACACCGGGGAGCTGTTTTTT
CDR3 protein: CASSLRDRNTGELFF

D gene: NA
J gene: TRBJ1-5
clone size: NA
V gene: TRBV10-3
CDR3 DNA: TGTGCCATCAGTGTGTCCGGGGAGTCCAATCAGCCCCAGCATTTT
CDR3 protein: CAISVSGESNQPQHF

D gene: TRBD2
J gene: TRBJ2-2
clone size: NA
V gene: TRBV19
CDR3 DNA: TGTGCCAGTAGTATTGTACTAGCGGCCACCGGGGAGCTGTTTTTT
CDR3 protein: CASSIVLAATGELFF

D gene: NA
J gene: TRBJ1-4
clone size: NA
V gene: TRBV27
CDR3 DNA: TGTGCCAGCAGTTTGGCCCGTAATGAAAAACTGTTTTTT
CDR3 protein: CASSLARNEKLFF

D gene: NA
J gene: TRBJ1-1
clone size: once
V gene: TRBV19
CDR3 DNA: TGTGCCAGTAGTAACGACTTTTACACTGAAGCTTTCTTT
CDR3 protein: CASSNDFYTEAFF

D gene: TRBD1
J gene: TRBJ2-5
clone size: NA
V gene: TRBV7-2
CDR3 DNA: TGTGCCAGCAGCTCGACCGGGACAGGGGAAGAGACCCAGTACTTC
CDR3 protein: CASSSTGTGEETQYF

D gene: NA
J gene: TRBJ2-7
clone size: NA
V gene: TRBV7-9
CDR3 DNA: TGTTCCAGCAGCTTAGAGGCCGCAGGGAACTACGAGCAGTACTTC
CDR3 protein: CSSSLEAAGNYEQYF

D gene: NA
J gene: TRBJ1-5
clone size: NA
V gene: TRBV19
CDR3 DNA: TGTGCCAGTAGTATCGGGGATGGGGGCAATCAGCCCCAGCATTTT
CDR3 protein: CASSIGDGGNQPQHF

D gene: TRBD2
J gene: TRBJ2-1
clone size: NA
V gene: TRBV5-1
CDR3 DNA: TGCGCCAGCAGCTCCAGACTAGCGGGACAACTTGAGCAGTTCTTC
CDR3 protein: CASSSRLAGQLEQFF

D gene: TRBD1
J gene: TRBJ2-2
clone size: NA
V gene: TRBV27
CDR3 DNA: TGTGCCAGCATGCCCGACAGGGGGATTTACACCGGGGAGCTGTTTTTT
CDR3 protein: CASMPDRGIYTGELFF

D gene: TRBD2
J gene: TRBJ2-1
clone size: once
V gene: TRBV4-1
CDR3 DNA: TGCGCCAGCAGCCAAGGTAGCGGGGGGGCAGGCTATGAGCAGTTCTTC
CDR3 protein: CASSQGSGGAGYEQFF

D gene: TRBD2
J gene: TRBJ2-1
clone size: NA
V gene: TRBV11-2
CDR3 DNA: TGTGCCAGCAGCTTAGGGGGGAGTAGCGGGTACAATGAGCAGTTCTTC
CDR3 protein: CASSLGGSSGYNEQFF

D gene: TRBD1
J gene: TRBJ1-1
clone size: NA
V gene: TRBV6-6
CDR3 DNA: TGTGCCAGCAGACTGGACAGGACGAACACTGAAGCTTTCTTT
CDR3 protein: CASRLDRTNTEAFF

D gene: TRBD1
J gene: TRBJ1-5
clone size: NA
V gene: TRBV19
CDR3 DNA: TGTGCCAGTAGTATTATAAGGACAGGGGCATACAATCAGCCCCAGCATTTT
CDR3 protein: CASSIIRTGAYNQPQHF

D gene: NA
J gene: TRBJ2-5
clone size: NA
V gene: TRBV28
CDR3 DNA: TGTGCCACCAGATCGGAGACCCAGTACTTC
CDR3 protein: CATRSETQYF

D gene: TRBD1
J gene: TRBJ1-6
clone size: NA
V gene: TRBV5-4
CDR3 DNA: TGTGCCAGCAGCCAAGATTTCGGACAGGGGAATTATAATTCACCCCTCCACTTT
CDR3 protein: CASSQDFGQGNYNSPLHF

D gene: NA
J gene: TRBJ1-2
clone size: few
V gene: TRBV7-9
CDR3 DNA: TGTTCCAGCAGCACCCAGGGTGGGGGGGGCTATGGCTACACCTTC
CDR3 protein: CSSSTQGGGGYGYTF

D gene: NA
J gene: TRBJ1-1
clone size: NA
V gene: TRBV6-5
CDR3 DNA: TGTGCCACCCAGGGAATACCGAACACTGAAGCTTTCTTT
CDR3 protein: CATQGIPNTEAFF

D gene: TRBD2
J gene: TRBJ2-7
clone size: once
V gene: TRBV2
CDR3 DNA: TGTGCCAGCAGCGTCTTTACTAGCGGTGCCTACGAGCAGTACTTC
CDR3 protein: CASSVFTSGAYEQYF

D gene: NA
J gene: TRBJ1-4
clone size: NA
V gene: TRBV9
CDR3 DNA: TGTGCCAGCAGCGTAGGCGGATCGATTAATGAAAAACTGTTTTTT
CDR3 protein: CASSVGGSINEKLFF

D gene: TRBD2
J gene: TRBJ2-1
clone size: NA
V gene: TRBV25-1
CDR3 DNA: TGTGCCAGCAGCACTAGCGGGATATACAATGAGCAGTTCTTC
CDR3 protein: CASSTSGIYNEQFF

D gene: TRBD1
J gene: TRBJ2-7
clone size: NA
V gene: TRBV13
CDR3 DNA: TGTGCCAGCAGCTTAGAGGGACAGAGTTTCTACGAGCAGTACTTC
CDR3 protein: CASSLEGQSFYEQYF

D gene: TRBD2
J gene: TRBJ2-1
clone size: NA
V gene: TRBV7-8
CDR3 DNA: TGTGCCAGCAGCTTATTGGTCTTAGCGGGAGGAGGGCGATCCTACAATGAGCAGTTCTTC
CDR3 protein: CASSLLVLAGGGRSYNEQFF